This T cell receptor (beta chain) was identified during a study of CD8+ T cells in alopecia areata. Turning to the study itself: Treated individuals took tofacitinib by mouth, 5 to 10 mg twice daily.

Isolated RNA was reverse transcribed into cDNA used as the sequencing template. The table came from immunoSEQ multiplex PCR; TCRdb's copy has only in-frame clones and leaves some out. This sample yields 200,000 to 250,000 clones, of which 50% to 70% are seen a single time; 0.45% belongs to the top ten. There are a few counts of this clone. The antigen remains undetermined. Other DNA sequences within the sample encode an identical CDR3. Alopecia areata patients gave lesional scalp punch biopsies and peripheral blood samples. Study conclusions and caveats: Normal skin's resident alphabeta T cells are also sequenced in scalp samples.

The sequence came from a human donor with alopecia areata. The sample was CD4+ T cells sorted from blood, taken at week 0.

The CDR3: CASTGTGGNTGELFF. CDR3 sequence (DNA): TGTGCCAGCACCGGGACAGGGGGGAACACCGGGGAGCTGTTTTTT. This chain connects TRBV9 to TRBJ2-2; 11 positions agree with TRBD1. V trimming: 6 bases; J trimming: 1 base; junction bases outside the gene matches: 2. The CDR3 sequence is 15 residues long. CDR1 SGDLS and CDR2 YYNGEE come from the germline V gene.